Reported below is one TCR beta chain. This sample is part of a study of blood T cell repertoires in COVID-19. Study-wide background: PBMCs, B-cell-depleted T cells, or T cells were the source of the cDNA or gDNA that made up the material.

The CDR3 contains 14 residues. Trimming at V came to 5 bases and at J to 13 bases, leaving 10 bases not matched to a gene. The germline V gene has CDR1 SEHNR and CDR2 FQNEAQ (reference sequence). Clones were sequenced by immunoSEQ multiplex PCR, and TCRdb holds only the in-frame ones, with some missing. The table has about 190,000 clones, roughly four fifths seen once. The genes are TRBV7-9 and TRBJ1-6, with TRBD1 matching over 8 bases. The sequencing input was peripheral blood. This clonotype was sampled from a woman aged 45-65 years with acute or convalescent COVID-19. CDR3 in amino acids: CASSPISDRGPLHF. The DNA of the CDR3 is TGTGCCAGCAGCCCCATTTCCGACAGGGGCCCCCTCCACTTT.